These 18 T cell receptor beta chains originate from one sample sequenced in a study of response to subunit inactivated influenza vaccine. Using its own MiXCR run on the RT-PCR reads, TCRdb lists one record per CDR3 protein. The sample includes 650,000 to 800,000 distinct CDR3 sequences, roughly 13% of them seen just once. This specimen was PBMCs from blood, taken about 14 days before vaccination. The receptors shown here come from a man aged 45-65 years who received an inactivated influenza vaccine.

The chain combines TRBV2 with TRBJ2-2; D not certain. In germline, CDR1 is SNHLY, CDR2 FYNNEI. The CDR3 runs to 11 residues. Trimming removed 0 bases from V and 9 bases from J, with 2 bases in between. The CDR3 loop is CASSEAWELFF. In DNA form, the CDR3 reads TGTGCCAGCAGTGAAGCCTGGGAGCTGTTTTTT.

This clonotype was detected a few times. The chain's CDR3 is CSARGPGQGGTGELFF. In DNA form, the CDR3 reads TGCAGTGCTAGAGGCCCGGGACAGGGGGGCACCGGGGAGCTGTTTTTT. The rearrangement joins TRBV20-1 to TRBJ2-2, with 11 bases lining up with TRBD1. Germline V CDR1 and CDR2: DFQATT, SNEGSKA (reference sequence). Germline trimming cut 1 base from V and 4 bases from J; bases unmatched to any gene: 5. This CDR3 is built from 16 residues.

This clonotype was picked up many times. V and J are TRBV11-2 and TRBJ2-1, with 14 bases that match TRBD2. CDR3 length: 15 amino acids. The junction had 6 bases not matched to a gene; V was cut back by 7 bases and J by 7 bases. The germline CDR1 and CDR2 sequences are SGHAT and FQNNGV. The CDR3 loop is CASTPGTSGGNEQFF. The CDR3 nucleotides are TGTGCCAGCACCCCAGGGACTAGCGGGGGAAATGAGCAGTTCTTC. Looking up the rest from reference TRBV11-2 and TRBJ2-1 gives the full variable domain: EAGVAQSPRYKIIEKRQSVAFWCNPISGHATLYWYQQILGQGPKLLIQFQNNGVVDDSQLPKDRFSAERLKGVDSTLKIQPAKLEDSAVYLCASTPGTSGGNEQFFGPGTRLTVL.

Only a few counts were recorded for this clonotype. V and J are TRBV29-1 and TRBJ2-1; D tentatively fits TRBD1 or TRBD2 (5 bases each). This CDR3 spans 11 amino acids. Germline assignment: CDR1 SQVTM and CDR2 ANQGSEA. V shed 4 bases and J shed 8 bases, with 9 bases lying between them. The CDR3 sequence: CSVVRDHEQFF. CDR3 coding DNA: TGCAGCGTTGTCCGGGACCATGAGCAGTTCTTC.

This chain uses TRBV4-3 with TRBJ2-2, with no clear D. Per germline, CDR1 LGHNA and CDR2 YSLEER. V lost 2 bases and J 1 base, leaving 5 bases between the germline ends. The CDR3 has 14 amino acids. Written as DNA, the CDR3 is TGCGCCAGCAGCCAAAAGTGGAACACCGGGGAGCTGTTTTTT. Translating gives CASSQKWNTGELFF.

V gene TRBV29-1 combines with J gene TRBJ2-5; 11 bases fit TRBD2. The CDR3 length is 13 residues. In germline, CDR1 is SQVTM, CDR2 ANQGSEA. Unmatched junction bases numbered 9, after V lost 7 bases and J lost 8 bases. This CDR3 is CSALTSGMNTQYF. CDR3 sequence (DNA): TGCAGCGCCCTGACTAGCGGGATGAATACCCAGTACTTC.

The chain employs TRBV24-1 and TRBJ2-2, with 7 bases that match TRBD1. Trimming cost V 4 bases and J 0 bases; bases outside gene matches: 4. This CDR3 has 16 amino acids. CDR1 is KGHDR and CDR2 is SFDVKD in the germline V gene. DNA of the CDR3: TGTGCCACCAGTGACTCGGGACAGTCGAACACCGGGGAGCTGTTTTTT. Protein product: CATSDSGQSNTGELFF.

This clonotype has just a few counts. The chain recombines TRBV6-5 with TRBJ1-1; possibly TRBD1 for D (5 bases). The CDR3 sequence is 17 residues long. Trimming pared 2 bases from V and 1 base from J, leaving 17 bases between. Germline CDR1 is MNHEY and CDR2 is SVGAGI. The CDR3 nucleotides read TGTGCCAGCAGTTACGGGGCCGGAGGGGATTCGAACACTGAAGCTTTCTTT. Amino acids: CASSYGAGGDSNTEAFF.

The chain combines TRBV10-3 with TRBJ2-7; 8 nucleotides agree with TRBD1. Germline V gene sequence: CDR1 ENHRY, CDR2 SYGVKD. V dropped 3 bases and J dropped 6; count of bases not matched to a gene: 7. The CDR3 totals 14 residues. The CDR3 DNA reads TGTGCCATCAGTGAACGACAGGGGAACGGCGAGCAGTACTTC. It codes for CAISERQGNGEQYF.

This clonotype was seen ten or more times. The genes are TRBV4-3 and TRBJ2-7, with D uncertain. The CDR3 length is 16 residues. Trimming shortened V by 0 bases and J by 3 bases, and 15 bases separated the two germline ends. In germline, CDR1 is LGHNA, CDR2 YSLEER. The CDR3 sequence is CASSQDLGSSFYEQYF. CDR3 nucleotides: TGCGCCAGCAGCCAAGATTTGGGCAGTTCTTTCTACGAGCAGTACTTC.

In this sample, this clonotype turned up many times. V gene TRBV5-5 combines with J gene TRBJ2-1; 8 bases are a match to TRBD2. The V segment lost 4 bases and the J segment 8 bases; nucleotides outside the gene matches: 8. Germline V lookup: CDR1 SGHKS, CDR2 YYEKEE (reference sequence). The CDR3 sequence is 14 residues long. CDR3 amino acids: CASSPGLAADEQFF. The CDR3 DNA reads as TGTGCCAGCAGCCCAGGACTAGCTGCAGATGAGCAGTTCTTC.

The rearrangement joins TRBV25-1 to TRBJ2-1; D is uncertain. Germline assignment: CDR1 MGHDK and CDR2 SYGVNS. This CDR3 has 14 residues. Trimming cost V 3 bases and J 8 bases, with 14 bases left between them. CDR3 in DNA: TGTGCCAGCAGTGACCGTTCCTCAGGCGATGAGCAGTTCTTC. Translation gives CASSDRSSGDEQFF.

This chain joins TRBV12-3 or TRBV12-4 and TRBJ2-5; D possibly corresponds to TRBD2 (6 bases). This CDR3 contains 15 residues. Trimming cost V 0 bases and J 5 bases, with 13 bases left between them. The CDR3 nucleotides read TGTGCCAGCAGTTTAGCTACAGGCCGGGGGGAGACCCAGTACTTC. Its translation: CASSLATGRGETQYF.

There are many counts of this clonotype. V usage is TRBV7-9 and J usage is TRBJ1-1; D uncertain. The CDR3 has 12 amino acids. Trimming cost V 7 bases and J 0 bases, with 6 bases left between them. CDR1 SEHNR and CDR2 FQNEAQ come from the germline V gene (reference sequence). The CDR3 sequence: CASTGLNTEAFF. The CDR3 nucleotides read TGTGCCAGCACGGGTTTGAACACTGAAGCTTTCTTT.

This clonotype was observed a handful of times. The gene calls are TRBV5-1 and TRBJ2-2, with TRBD1 matching 10 bases. The CDR3 is made up of 14 amino acids. V shed 5 bases, J shed 4 bases, and the junction held 2 bases outside the gene matches. Germline loops: CDR1 SGHRS, CDR2 YFSETQ. The CDR3 DNA reads TGCGCCAGCAGACGGACAGGGGGCACCGGGGAGCTGTTTTTT. This codes for CASRRTGGTGELFF.

This clonotype was seen repeatedly, ten times or more. This chain connects TRBV4-2 to TRBJ1-4; 8 positions match TRBD1. Trimming removed 4 bases from V and 3 bases from J; junction bases left unmatched: 1. Germline CDR1 LGHNA, CDR2 YNFKEQ. The CDR3 consists of 14 residues. Written as DNA, the CDR3 is TGTGCCAGCAGCCCGGGACAGGCTAATGAAAAACTGTTTTTT. It translates to CASSPGQANEKLFF.

This clonotype occurred a few times. The chain is built from TRBV6-2 or TRBV6-3 and TRBJ2-1; possible D gene TRBD2, 6 bases. The CDR3 totals 15 residues. Germline CDR1 and CDR2: MNHEY and SVGEGT. Trimming took 6 bases from V and 4 from J, leaving 16 bases between them. In nucleotides, the CDR3 is TGTGCCAGCAGGGGAGCGACTAGACAATACAATGAGCAGTTCTTC. It codes for CASRGATRQYNEQFF.

This clonotype was seen ten or more times. CDR3 residues: CASSPAPQGTKNIQYF. CDR3 bases: TGTGCCAGCAGTCCAGCCCCTCAGGGCACCAAAAACATTCAGTACTTC. The rearrangement links TRBV28 to TRBJ2-4; D may be TRBD1 (5 bases). The CDR3 is 16 residues long. Germline CDR1 and CDR2: MDHEN and SYDVKM. Trimming pared 5 bases from V and 2 bases from J, leaving 16 bases between.